This TCR beta chain was sequenced in a study of OX40 agonist ivuxolimab in advanced cancers. Findings and caveats of the study: Among the nonresponders, some also had low normalized T-cell clonal expansion. Clonal expansion was seen in CD4+ and CD8+ blood T cells by week 6 at 0.1 to 3.0 mg/kg.

On this clone: Its cognate antigen is unknown.

Germline CDR1 reads MNHEY; CDR2 reads SVGAGI. This CDR3 comprises 12 residues. With 8 bases removed from V and 2 bases from J, the gap between germline ends came to 8 bases. Sequencing used immunoSEQ multiplex PCR; TCRdb keeps in-frame clones, though not all of them. Altogether approximately 81,000 clones are present, roughly 80% being singletons, with the ten largest covering 3.5% to 6%. This rearrangement joins TRBV6-5 to TRBJ2-3; D is undetermined. This receptor was identified in an adult with an advanced solid tumor such as melanoma, head and neck, liver or kidney cancer. Material: CD4+ or CD8+ T cells sorted from blood, obtained in a trial of the OX40 agonist ivuxolimab. CDR3 in amino acids: CASGRSTDTQYF. CDR3 DNA: TGTGCCAGCGGTAGGTCCACAGATACGCAGTATTTT.